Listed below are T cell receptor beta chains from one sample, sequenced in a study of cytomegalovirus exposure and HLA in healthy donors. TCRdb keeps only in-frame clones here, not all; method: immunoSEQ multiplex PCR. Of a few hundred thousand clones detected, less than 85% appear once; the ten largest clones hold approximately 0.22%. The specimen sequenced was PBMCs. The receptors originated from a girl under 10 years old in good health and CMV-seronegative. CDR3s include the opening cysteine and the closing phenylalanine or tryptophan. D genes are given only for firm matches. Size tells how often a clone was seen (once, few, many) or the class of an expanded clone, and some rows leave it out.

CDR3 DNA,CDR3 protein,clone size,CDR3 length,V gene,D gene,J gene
TGTGCTGTTAAAGAGACCCAGTACTTC,CAVKETQYF,.,9,TRBV6-1,.,TRBJ2-5
TGTGCCAGCAGCGTTAGCGGGGATGGCGGGGAGACCCAGTACTTC,CASSVSGDGGETQYF,few,15,TRBV9,TRBD2,TRBJ2-5
TGTGCCAGTTCGCTCCAGGCCATCACAGATACGCAGTATTTT,CASSLQAITDTQYF,.,14,TRBV19,.,TRBJ2-3
TGCGCCACCAGAGGGGATCGGGACACTGAAGCTTTCTTT,CATRGDRDTEAFF,.,13,TRBV5-1,.,TRBJ1-1
TGTGCCACCCAGGCTATAGGGGGATCTGGAAACACCATATATTTT,CATQAIGGSGNTIYF,.,15,TRBV10-3,.,TRBJ1-3
TGTGCCAGTATCATGCAGGGGTCTGGGGCTTTCTTT,CASIMQGSGAFF,once,12,TRBV19,.,TRBJ1-1
TGCGCCAGCAGTGAGTCGTTGGTCCCTAGCAGATACAATGAGCAGTTCTTC,CASSESLVPSRYNEQFF,once,17,TRBV10-1,.,TRBJ2-1
TGTGCCAGCAGCTGGGGGGACAGGACGGGGGGCTACAATGAGCAGTTCTTC,CASSWGDRTGGYNEQFF,.,17,TRBV5-6,.,TRBJ2-1
TGTGCCAGCAGCTTAGTTGCGGGGTCTAGCACAGATACGCAGTATTTT,CASSLVAGSSTDTQYF,once,16,TRBV7-6,.,TRBJ2-3
TGTGCCAGCAGCCCTCTTAACAGGGAAACCTACAATGAGCAGTTCTTC,CASSPLNRETYNEQFF,.,16,TRBV7-9,.,TRBJ2-1
TGCAGCGTAGCCGGGACAGGTAATCAAGAGACCCAGTACTTC,CSVAGTGNQETQYF,.,14,TRBV29-1,TRBD1,TRBJ2-5
TGCAGCGTCTCTCCTACGCTCCGGGACTTGGGGGTCAATGAGCAGTTCTTC,CSVSPTLRDLGVNEQFF,.,17,TRBV29-1,.,TRBJ2-1
TGTGCCAGCAGCCCGTTCCAACCGGGACAAATGAACACCGGGGAGCTGTTTTTT,CASSPFQPGQMNTGELFF,.,18,TRBV7-9,.,TRBJ2-2
TGTGCCAGCTCACCGACATTGCTGGGCACAGATACGCAGTATTTT,CASSPTLLGTDTQYF,.,15,TRBV18,.,TRBJ2-3
TGTGCTAGTGGTTTGGGCCACTCCAATCAGCCCCAGCATTTT,CASGLGHSNQPQHF,.,14,TRBV12-5,.,TRBJ1-5
TGTGCCAGCTCACCAGGGGGGGGGACGGCCAACGTCCTGACTTTC,CASSPGGGTANVLTF,.,15,TRBV18,TRBD2,TRBJ2-6
TGCGCCAGCAGTGAGTCTTGGGGACTCTACGAGCAGTACTTC,CASSESWGLYEQYF,.,14,TRBV10-2,.,TRBJ2-7
TGTGCCAGCAGCGCGGGACTAGCACAGGCCTACGAGCAGTACTTC,CASSAGLAQAYEQYF,.,15,TRBV5-4,TRBD2,TRBJ2-7
TGCAGCGTGGGGCAGAGCTATGGCTACACCTTC,CSVGQSYGYTF,once,11,TRBV29-1,.,TRBJ1-2
TGTGCCAGCGGCCTAGATATTAACACTGAAGCTTTCTTT,CASGLDINTEAFF,once,13,TRBV6-6,.,TRBJ1-1
TGCGCCAGCAGTGAAGGGGGGGCTGGGGGGGCCAACGTCCTGACTTTC,CASSEGGAGGANVLTF,.,16,TRBV10-2,.,TRBJ2-6
TGTGCCAGCCATCACAGGGTGGGGGAGAACACTGAAGCTTTCTTT,CASHHRVGENTEAFF,.,15,TRBV6-1,.,TRBJ1-1
TGCGCCAGCAGCTTGACAGGGTTGAGGAATCAGCCCCAGCATTTT,CASSLTGLRNQPQHF,.,15,TRBV5-1,.,TRBJ1-5
TGTGCCAGCAGCTTAGGTGTGGGACTAGTCTACGAGCAGTACTTC,CASSLGVGLVYEQYF,.,15,TRBV7-9,TRBD2,TRBJ2-7